This TCR beta chain was recovered during a study of cytomegalovirus exposure and HLA in healthy donors. Study-level results: Most TCR sequences were rare, but some public TCRs occurred in many donors. Differences between HLA loci emerged in a later analysis of TCR association rates, with DRB1 most and HLA-C fewest.

CDR1 and CDR2 (germline): SNHLY, FYNNEI. V lost 4 bases, J lost 4 bases, and 2 bases stayed unmatched. The length of the CDR3 is 13 residues. Primers for the PCR totalled 60 Vbeta and 13 Jbeta. TCRdb keeps only in-frame clones here, not all; method: immunoSEQ multiplex PCR. The repertoire holds 100,000 to 150,000 clones, with around 80% as singletons. Comment on this clone: As yet, its antigen is unknown.

The source is a woman in her fifties or sixties in good health and CMV-seropositive. What was sequenced was PBMCs. This sequence joins TRBV2 and TRBJ1-2, with 8 positions matching TRBD1. This CDR3 reads CASSVGTGYGYTF. The CDR3 region has the DNA TGTGCCAGCAGTGTAGGGACAGGCTATGGCTACACCTTC.